One and the same sample provided the 10 T cell receptor beta chains below, sequenced in a study of CD8 T cells in Susac syndrome. RNA totalling roughly 0.45 to 1 ug underwent reverse transcription with random hexamers. One entry per CDR3 protein, called by TCRdb with MiXCR from the immunoSEQ multiplex PCR reads. The sample lists some 100,000 distinct CDR3 sequences, around 90% occurring once. The material sequenced was CD4+ T cells from PBMCs. Receptors were obtained from a human donor in good health.

The chain uses TRBV6-5 and TRBJ1-1; 8 bases match TRBD1. After removal of 8 bases from V and 6 bases from J, the junction contained 8 bases not matched to a gene. CDR3 length: 13 residues. The germline CDR1 and CDR2 sequences are MNHEY and SVGAGI. The CDR3 sequence is CASVRDRGSEAFF. CDR3 bases: TGTGCCAGCGTCCGAGACAGGGGCTCTGAAGCTTTCTTT.

The chain carries TRBV19 and TRBJ1-5, with TRBD1 matching over 10 bases. This CDR3 contains 15 residues. Unmatched junction bases numbered 8, after V lost 5 bases and J lost 7 bases. CDR1 is LNHDA, CDR2 SQIVND, per germline (reference sequence). The CDR3 reads CASSFWTGGVQPQHF. Here the CDR3 DNA reads TGTGCCAGTAGTTTCTGGACAGGGGGGGTACAGCCCCAGCATTTT.

This sequence joins TRBV9 and TRBJ2-7, with D perhaps TRBD1 or TRBD2 (5 bases each). The CDR3 extends over 15 amino acids. Germline V gene data show CDR1 as SGDLS and CDR2 as YYNGEE. V was trimmed by 2 bases and J by 2 bases, leaving 14 bases between them. CDR3 nucleotide sequence: TGTGCCAGCAGCGTGAGACCCCAGGGAGCCTACGAGCAGTACTTC. It translates to CASSVRPQGAYEQYF.

The CDR3 sequence: CASSPGGGFTEAFF. CDR3 nucleotide sequence: TGCGCCAGCAGCCCCGGGGGGGGCTTCACTGAAGCTTTCTTT. The chain employs TRBV5-1 and TRBJ1-1; D perhaps matches TRBD1 (6 bases). Trimming pared 4 bases from V and 4 bases from J, leaving 14 bases between. Per the germline V gene, CDR1 is SGHRS and CDR2 is YFSETQ. This CDR3 spans 14 amino acids. Drawing the rest from reference TRBV5-1 and TRBJ1-1, the complete variable domain is KAGVTQTPRYLIKTRGQQVTLSCSPISGHRSVSWYQQTPGQGLQFLFEYFSETQRNKGNFPGRFSGRQFSNSRSEMNVSTLELGDSALYLCASSPGGGFTEAFFGQGTRLTVV.

The chain links TRBV5-6 to TRBJ2-5; 7 nucleotides line up with TRBD1. Germline lookup yields CDR1 SGHDT and CDR2 YYEEEE. The CDR3 has 17 amino acids. V was pared by 0 bases and J by 1 base, with 9 bases of the junction left unmatched. This chain's CDR3 is CASSLAKGAGGQETQYF. For the CDR3, the DNA is TGTGCCAGCAGCTTGGCCAAGGGGGCAGGGGGCCAAGAGACCCAGTACTTC.

The V gene is TRBV15, the J gene TRBJ2-5; possibly TRBD2 for D (5 bases). The CDR3 runs 14 residues. V lost 3 bases and J 5 bases, leaving 13 bases between the germline ends. Germline values: CDR1 LNHNV, CDR2 YYDKDF (reference sequence). The CDR3 DNA follows: TGTGCCACCAGCAGCCCCGGTCCGGGGGAGACCCAGTACTTC. This translates into CATSSPGPGETQYF.

This rearrangement joins TRBV20-1 to TRBJ1-1; no firm D call. Trimming shortened V by 5 bases and J by 2 bases, and 9 bases separated the two germline ends. Germline CDR1 reads DFQATT; CDR2 reads SNEGSKA (reference sequence). The CDR3 contains 12 residues. CDR3 DNA: TGCAGTGCTCTGATTAAAAACACTGAAGCTTTCTTT. Translating it yields CSALIKNTEAFF.

The chain is built from TRBV12-5 and TRBJ2-1, with D possibly matching TRBD2 (6 bases). CDR1 is LGHNT, CDR2 FRNRAP, per germline. Trimming took off 6 bases at V and 5 bases at J, with 11 bases between the two ends. CDR3 length: 13 residues. DNA of the CDR3: TGTGCTAGTGGCCCCGGGACTGACAATGAGCAGTTCTTC. It codes for CASGPGTDNEQFF.

The rearrangement joins TRBV19 to TRBJ1-1; 9 bases fit TRBD1. Per germline, CDR1 LNHDA and CDR2 SQIVND (reference sequence). The CDR3 spans 17 residues. V dropped 6 bases and J dropped 6; count of bases not matched to a gene: 17. The CDR3 loop is CASRLRTGQGVGAEAFF. The CDR3 coding sequence is TGTGCCAGTAGGCTCAGAACGGGACAGGGTGTTGGGGCTGAAGCTTTCTTT.

This clonotype was observed a single time. The V call is TRBV3-1, the J call TRBJ2-6, with D perhaps assigned TRBD1 or TRBD2 (6 bases each). Trimming stripped 5 bases from V and 4 bases from J, with 12 bases between. The CDR3 runs to 15 residues. Germline CDR1 reads LGHDT; CDR2 reads YNNKEL (reference sequence). As DNA, the CDR3 is TGTGCCAGCAGCGGAAGGGGGGCCGGGGCCAACGTCCTGACTTTC. It translates to CASSGRGAGANVLTF.